Each of the 22 T cell receptor beta chains below was sequenced from the same sample in a study of T cells in Graves' hyperthyroidism and ophthalmopathy. Researchers took RNA transcripts and amplified the TCR beta CDR3 regions from them. The TCR CDR3 was amplified in a first-round RT-PCR using the HTBI primer set. TCRdb used MiXCR to reprocess the multiplex PCR reads, holding one entry per CDR3 protein. The sample yields about 400,000 distinct CDR3 sequences, approximately 16% seen once. The sample consisted of blood. The receptors were sampled from a woman in her sixties with Graves' ophthalmopathy.

There are a few counts of this clonotype. This chain links TRBV12-5 with TRBJ2-2, with TRBD2 as a possible D gene (6 bases). CDR3 length: 15 amino acids. V lost 4 bases and J lost 4, with 13 bases in between. Germline assignment: CDR1 LGHNT and CDR2 FRNRAP. This CDR3 reads CASGWVGSGTGELFF. CDR3 in DNA: TGTGCTAGTGGTTGGGTCGGGAGTGGCACCGGGGAGCTGTTTTTT.

The table lists this clonotype with many counts. The rearrangement joins TRBV13 to TRBJ1-1; unclear D gene. V was trimmed by 2 bases and J by 2 bases, leaving 12 bases between them. From germline, CDR1 is PRHDT and CDR2 FYEKMQ (reference sequence). The CDR3 runs to 15 residues. The CDR3, as DNA: TGTGCCAGCAGCTTAAGGGCAGGAGGTAACACTGAAGCTTTCTTT. It translates to CASSLRAGGNTEAFF.

There are many counts of this clonotype. This chain connects TRBV5-6 to TRBJ2-7; possibly TRBD1 or TRBD2 for D (6 bases each). The CDR3 totals 15 residues. Germline-derived CDR1 and CDR2 are SGHDT and YYEEEE. V gave up 0 bases and J gave up 7 bases, with 17 bases separating them. The DNA of the CDR3 is TGTGCCAGCAGCTTGGGGACTACAGGGTCGCTGGAGCAGTACTTC. It codes for CASSLGTTGSLEQYF.

This clonotype has only a few counts. The J gene is TRBJ2-2, the V gene TRBV12-3 or TRBV12-4; a weak D match, TRBD2 (6 bases). Trimming stripped 4 bases from V and 6 bases from J, with 9 bases between. The CDR3 is 13 residues long. CDR3 amino acids: CASSSTRSGELFF. CDR3 DNA: TGTGCCAGCAGTTCGACTAGGTCCGGGGAGCTGTTTTTT.

The rearrangement uses TRBV6-5 and TRBJ1-4; TRBD1 might be the D (6 bases). Germline V lookup: CDR1 MNHEY, CDR2 SVGAGI. The CDR3 has 14 residues. V was cut by 2 bases and J by 11 bases, with 15 bases left in between. CDR3 loop: CASSYGGGFEKLFF. The CDR3 region has the DNA TGTGCCAGCAGTTACGGCGGGGGCTTTGAGAAACTGTTTTTT.

This clonotype turned up a few times. Here the CDR3 DNA reads TGTGCCAGCAGTTATGGTTTAGGGACCGGGGAGCTGTTTTTT. It translates to CASSYGLGTGELFF. The gene calls are TRBV6-5 and TRBJ2-2; D gene uncertain. Per the germline V gene, CDR1 is MNHEY and CDR2 is SVGAGI. The CDR3 length is 14 residues. The V and J ends lost 3 bases and 5 bases respectively, with 10 bases between them.

This clonotype was detected ten times or more. CDR3: CASSPQDNEQFF. Here the CDR3 DNA reads TGTGCCAGCTCTCCTCAGGACAATGAGCAGTTCTTC. This chain connects TRBV18 to TRBJ2-1; D uncertain. Per germline, CDR1 KGHSH and CDR2 LQKENI. Trimming pared 6 bases from V and 5 bases from J, leaving 8 bases between. The CDR3 totals 12 residues.

The V and J genes are TRBV28 and TRBJ2-3; 12 bases align to TRBD1. This CDR3 is 16 amino acids long. V gave up 1 base and J gave up 6 bases; unmatched junction bases: 5. Germline-derived CDR1 and CDR2 are MDHEN and SYDVKM. The CDR3 sequence is CASSLLGQGAPDTQYF. The CDR3 DNA reads as TGTGCCAGCAGTTTATTGGGACAGGGGGCACCGGATACGCAGTATTTT.

This clonotype was recorded many times. This chain links TRBV6-2 or TRBV6-3 with TRBJ2-5; 7 bases align to TRBD2. J gave up 5 bases and V 10 bases, and 10 bases lay outside the gene matches. Germline CDR1 reads MNHEY; CDR2 reads SVGEGT. The CDR3 contains 13 residues. The CDR3 protein is CAIRRLAPETQYF. The CDR3 nucleotides are TGTGCCATCCGTAGACTAGCTCCTGAGACCCAGTACTTC.

This clonotype was observed at least ten times. The chain links TRBV27 to TRBJ1-5; 10 nucleotides align to TRBD1. V trimming: 4 bases; J trimming: 1 base; junction bases outside the gene matches: 10. From germline, CDR1 is MNHEY and CDR2 SMNVEV (reference sequence). The CDR3 sequence is 18 residues long. The CDR3 nucleotides read TGTGCCAGCAGTTCGGCCGCGTGGACAGGGGGGAGCAATCAGCCCCAGCATTTT. Translating gives CASSSAAWTGGSNQPQHF.

This chain joins TRBV12-5 and TRBJ1-1, with D possibly matching TRBD1 (5 bases). Looked up from germline, CDR1 is LGHNT and CDR2 is FRNRAP. The CDR3 has 13 residues. The ends were cut back, 6 bases at V and 0 bases at J, with 8 bases in the middle. The CDR3, as DNA: TGTGCTAGTGGCCCAGGGATGAACACTGAAGCTTTCTTT. Its translation is CASGPGMNTEAFF.

This clonotype was counted many times. The genes are TRBV29-1 and TRBJ2-1; TRBD2 aligns across 15 bases. The CDR3 loop spans 17 amino acids. Germline CDR1 reads SQVTM; CDR2 reads ANQGSEA. The V segment lost 4 bases and the J segment 8 bases; nucleotides outside the gene matches: 12. The CDR3 nucleotides are TGCAGCGTTGCAGGACTAGCGGGAGGGCCCGGGATGGATGAGCAGTTCTTC. Its protein is CSVAGLAGGPGMDEQFF.

Ten or more counts support this clonotype. The V and J genes are TRBV28 and TRBJ2-5, with 7 bases matching TRBD1. This CDR3 has 11 residues. Germline V gene lookup returns CDR1 MDHEN and CDR2 SYDVKM. After removal of 6 bases from V and 13 bases from J, the junction contained 8 bases not matched to a gene. The CDR3 is CASSQNRGWYF. Written as DNA, the CDR3 is TGTGCCAGCAGCCAAAACAGGGGTTGGTACTTC.

This clonotype was seen repeatedly, ten times or more. The chain has TRBV5-1 and TRBJ2-3; maybe TRBD1 (5 bases). CDR1 is SGHRS, CDR2 YFSETQ, per germline. V lost 5 bases to trimming and J lost 3 bases, with 13 bases between them. The CDR3 extends over 14 amino acids. The CDR3 bases are TGCGCCAGCAGTTACAATGACAGAACAGATACGCAGTATTTT. Translated, it gives CASSYNDRTDTQYF. Drawing the rest from reference TRBV5-1 and TRBJ2-3, the complete variable domain is KAGVTQTPRYLIKTRGQQVTLSCSPISGHRSVSWYQQTPGQGLQFLFEYFSETQRNKGNFPGRFSGRQFSNSRSEMNVSTLELGDSALYLCASSYNDRTDTQYFGPGTRLTVL.

This clonotype was observed many times. The rearrangement joins TRBV25-1 to TRBJ1-1; D remains unclear. This CDR3 contains 14 residues. V was cut by 8 bases and J by 1 base, with 14 bases left in between. CDR1 is MGHDK, CDR2 SYGVNS, per germline. The CDR3 region is CASQDVGWNTEAFF. CDR3 coding DNA: TGTGCCAGCCAGGACGTGGGCTGGAACACTGAAGCTTTCTTT.

A note on this clonotype: Here the CDR3 omits its conserved ending phenylalanine or tryptophan, so a read error is the likely source. The chain is built from TRBV11-2 and TRBJ2-6; unclear D gene. Trimming took off 2 bases at V and 3 bases at J, with 8 bases between the two ends. Germline CDR1 reads SGHAT; CDR2 reads FQNNGV. The CDR3 sequence is 15 residues long. The CDR3 bases are TGTGCCAGCAGCTTAACCTCCTTTGGGGCCAACGTCCTGACTCTC. Protein sequence: CASSLTSFGANVLTL.

This clonotype was picked up many times. The CDR3 region is CASSSQGLGYEQYF. For the CDR3, the DNA is TGTGCCAGCAGTTCTCAGGGACTTGGCTACGAGCAGTACTTC. V is TRBV28 and J is TRBJ2-7, with a weak D call TRBD2 (6 bases). CDR1 is MDHEN and CDR2 is SYDVKM in the germline V gene. Trimming cost V 4 bases and J 3 bases, with 13 bases left between them. The CDR3 is 14 residues long.

The sample holds many counts of this clonotype. This chain uses TRBV5-1 with TRBJ2-2, with 7 nucleotides matching TRBD1. This CDR3 comprises 14 residues. Germline values: CDR1 SGHRS, CDR2 YFSETQ. V was clipped by 4 bases and J by 7 bases; unmatched bases: 7. The CDR3 nucleotides are TGCGCCAGCAGCCCTGACAGGGCGATCGGGGAGCTGTTTTTT. It specifies CASSPDRAIGELFF.

This clonotype has at least ten counts. The chain recombines TRBV2 with TRBJ2-4, with 8 positions matching TRBD1. The germline V gene encodes CDR1 SNHLY and CDR2 FYNNEI. J lost 1 base, V lost 7 bases, and 9 bases had no gene match. The CDR3 totals 16 residues. CDR3 nucleotides: TGTGCCAGCACCAAAACAGGGGGTTCGGCCAAAAACATTCAGTACTTC. Protein sequence: CASTKTGGSAKNIQYF.

Here the CDR3 reads CASSTAPGGGTNYGYTF. The CDR3 coding sequence is TGTGCCAGTAGTACCGCTCCTGGAGGGGGTACGAACTATGGCTACACCTTC. J is TRBJ1-2 and V is TRBV19, with D maybe TRBD1 (6 bases). Per the germline V gene, CDR1 is LNHDA and CDR2 is SQIVND (reference sequence). V was trimmed by 4 bases and J by 2 bases, leaving 20 bases between them. This CDR3 region has 17 residues.

This clonotype was recorded at least ten times. The chain uses TRBV3-1 and TRBJ2-1; no definite D call. V was cut by 3 bases and J by 4 bases, with 10 bases left in between. This CDR3 is built from 14 residues. Germline assignment: CDR1 LGHDT and CDR2 YNNKEL (reference sequence). The CDR3 DNA follows: TGTGCCAGCAGCCAGACCGTATCTTACAATGAGCAGTTCTTC. It codes for CASSQTVSYNEQFF.

The chain carries TRBV9 and TRBJ2-2; 11 bases agree with TRBD2. The CDR3 contains 17 residues. Losses at the gene ends were 4 bases for V and 2 bases for J; bases not matched to a gene: 7. CDR1 and CDR2 from the germline V gene are SGDLS and YYNGEE. Here the CDR3 DNA reads TGTGCCAGCAGCCATACGGGACTAGCGGTAAACACCGGGGAGCTGTTTTTT. This sequence encodes CASSHTGLAVNTGELFF.